The 20 T cell receptor beta chains below all came from one sample that was sequenced in a study of human T cells and chemical hapten exposure. A single record per CDR3 protein comes from TCRdb applying MiXCR to the RACE reads. The table shows 180,000 or so distinct CDR3 sequences, with approximately 20% occurring only once. Described time point: patch test 1, 2 weeks after DPC sensitization. Treatment noted: therapeutic diphenylcyclopropenone sensitization with weekly scalp DPC. The source was whole blood, collected in connection with sensitization to the hapten diphenylcyclopropenone (DPC). The receptor source for this set is a woman aged 50 to 60 with alopecia areata. Some clones in this sample may be carry-over from other donors' samples.

This clonotype was seen a handful of times. The chain employs TRBV20-1 and TRBJ2-5, with D perhaps matching TRBD1 or TRBD2 (5 bases each). Germline V CDR1 and CDR2: DFQATT, SNEGSKA (reference sequence). The CDR3 covers 14 residues. The V gene lost 6 bases and the J gene lost 3 bases, with 17 bases spanning the gap. Here the CDR3 reads CSATSAGAEETQYF. In DNA, the CDR3 is TGCAGTGCCACCTCCGCCGGGGCAGAAGAGACCCAGTACTTC.

A few counts support this clonotype. The genes are TRBV20-1 and TRBJ2-7; 11 bases align to TRBD2. There are 16 residues in the CDR3. Germline lookup yields CDR1 DFQATT and CDR2 SNEGSKA (reference sequence). V shed 2 bases, J shed 2 bases, and the junction held 8 bases outside the gene matches. The CDR3 protein is CSARLPGTSGAYEQYF. The CDR3 DNA follows: TGCAGTGCTAGATTACCCGGGACTAGCGGCGCCTACGAGCAGTACTTC.

This clonotype was found a few times. The chain joins TRBV20-1 to TRBJ2-2, with D maybe TRBD2 (5 bases). The CDR3 has 13 amino acids. Trimming cost V 2 bases and J 6 bases, with 10 bases left between them. Germline V lookup: CDR1 DFQATT, CDR2 SNEGSKA (reference sequence). The CDR3 here is CSARPKAAGELFF. DNA for the CDR3: TGCAGTGCTAGACCTAAAGCGGCCGGGGAGCTGTTTTTT.

This sequence joins TRBV5-1 and TRBJ1-4; the D is unclear. CDR1 is SGHRS and CDR2 is YFSETQ in the germline V gene. The CDR3 sequence is 13 residues long. V lost 4 bases and J 0 bases, leaving 4 bases between the germline ends. CDR3 sequence reads: CASSPATNEKLFF. DNA of the CDR3: TGCGCCAGCAGCCCTGCAACTAATGAAAAACTGTTTTTT.

This CDR3 is CASSQRGLESKNIQYF. The CDR3 DNA is TGTGCCAGCAGCCAACGGGGTTTGGAATCCAAAAACATTCAGTACTTC. J is TRBJ2-4 and V is TRBV7-9, with D perhaps matching TRBD2 (5 bases). V was pared by 5 bases and J by 2 bases, with 16 bases between. Germline CDR1 is SEHNR and CDR2 is FQNEAQ (reference sequence). This CDR3 comprises 16 residues. The full variable domain, in which reference TRBV7-9 and TRBJ2-4 provide the parts outside the CDR3, is DTGVSQNPRHKITKRGQNVTFRCDPISEHNRLYWYRQTLGQGPEFLTYFQNEAQLEKSRLLSDRFSAERPKGSFSTLEIQRTEQGDSAMYLCASSQRGLESKNIQYFGAGTRLSVL.

This clonotype was recorded a few times. CDR3 DNA: TGTGCCAGCAGCTCCGGCTCGCGGAACTACGAGCAGTACTTC. Amino acid sequence: CASSSGSRNYEQYF. The chain carries TRBV7-2 and TRBJ2-7, with D unresolved. Germline V CDR1 and CDR2: SGHTA, FQGNSA. Trimming stripped 4 bases from V and 3 bases from J, with 13 bases between. The CDR3 is made up of 14 amino acids.

This clonotype has ten or more counts. The V and J genes are TRBV6-5 and TRBJ1-1; no definite D call. The V gene's germline CDR1 is MNHEY and CDR2 SVGAGI. This CDR3 is built from 12 residues. V dropped 1 base and J dropped 5 bases, with 5 bases sitting between them. The CDR3 DNA reads TGTGCCAGCAGTTACTTGGGGACTGAAGCTTTCTTT. This translates into CASSYLGTEAFF.

The chain combines TRBV7-2 with TRBJ2-1, with TRBD1 identical over 7 bases. From germline, CDR1 is SGHTA and CDR2 FQGNSA. This CDR3 is built from 15 residues. The V and J ends lost 1 base and 5 bases, in that order; junction bases with no gene match: 5. This chain's CDR3 is CASSLDWTGDNEQFF. DNA of the CDR3: TGTGCCAGCAGCTTAGATTGGACAGGCGACAATGAGCAGTTCTTC.

This clonotype appeared a few times. The gene calls are TRBV20-1 and TRBJ1-1, with no clear D. Trimming took off 3 bases at V and 1 base at J, with 3 bases between the two ends. The length of the CDR3 is 11 residues. Germline loops: CDR1 DFQATT, CDR2 SNEGSKA (reference sequence). In nucleotides, the CDR3 is TGCAGTGCTAGCCGGAACACTGAAGCTTTCTTT. This gives the protein CSASRNTEAFF.

The chain employs TRBV27 and TRBJ1-2; D not resolved. The V gene lost 8 bases and the J gene lost 8 bases, with 18 bases spanning the gap. The CDR3 consists of 13 residues. The V gene's germline CDR1 is MNHEY and CDR2 SMNVEV (reference sequence). DNA for the CDR3: TGTGCCAGCTCCGATACGGGGATCGGGGGCTACACCTTC. Amino acids: CASSDTGIGGYTF.

This clonotype has more than one count but fewer than ten. The chain carries TRBV20-1 and TRBJ1-1; D unclear. The CDR3 loop spans 11 amino acids. CDR1 DFQATT and CDR2 SNEGSKA come from the germline V gene (reference sequence). Trimming stripped 7 bases from V and 2 bases from J, with 8 bases between. CDR3 region: CSVSINTEAFF. The CDR3 nucleotides read TGCAGTGTATCAATTAACACTGAAGCTTTCTTT.

The J gene is TRBJ2-5, the V gene TRBV6-1; D is undetermined. V lost 2 bases and J lost 10, with 14 bases in between. The germline gives CDR1 MNHNS, CDR2 SASEGT. CDR3 length: 13 amino acids. For the CDR3, the DNA is TGTGCCAGCAGTGAACCCCGATGGGCTGACCAGTACTTC. This translates into CASSEPRWADQYF.

This clonotype was counted between two and nine times. The genes are TRBV20-1 and TRBJ2-7, with TRBD1 matching over 8 bases. With V trimmed by 5 bases and J by 9 bases, 12 bases remained unmatched. The CDR3 contains 13 residues. Germline assignment: CDR1 DFQATT and CDR2 SNEGSKA (reference sequence). CDR3 DNA sequence: TGCAGTGCTTCGACAGGGGAGACGCGATGGCAGTACTTC. Protein product: CSASTGETRWQYF.

V is TRBV5-1 and J is TRBJ1-5; D not resolved. Trimming took off 4 bases at V and 1 base at J, with 12 bases between the two ends. The CDR3 is made up of 15 amino acids. Germline V gene lookup returns CDR1 SGHRS and CDR2 YFSETQ. The CDR3 sequence: CASSPTGGSNQPQHF. CDR3 sequence (DNA): TGCGCCAGCAGCCCCACTGGAGGGAGCAATCAGCCCCAGCATTTT.

This rearrangement joins TRBV15 to TRBJ2-3; D unresolved. The CDR3 contains 14 residues. Per the germline V gene, CDR1 is LNHNV and CDR2 is YYDKDF (reference sequence). Trimming took off 0 bases at V and 3 bases at J, with 7 bases between the two ends. The CDR3 nucleotides read TGTGCCACCAGCAGAGAACTAAGGACAGATACGCAGTATTTT. Translation: CATSRELRTDTQYF.

This clonotype was seen once. The CDR3, as DNA: TGTGCCAGCAGCTTGGTCCCCACAGGGGTGGATGAAAAACTGTTTTTT. Amino acids: CASSLVPTGVDEKLFF. V usage is TRBV5-5 and J usage is TRBJ1-4, with 7 bases aligning to TRBD1. Germline values: CDR1 SGHKS, CDR2 YYEKEE (reference sequence). V shed 0 bases and J 6 bases; nucleotides not matched to a gene: 8. The CDR3 has 16 amino acids.

The rearrangement joins TRBV7-6 to TRBJ2-3; 10 positions agree with TRBD2. This CDR3 region has 16 residues. Germline trimming cut 4 bases from V and 2 bases from J; bases unmatched to any gene: 6. CDR1 and CDR2 from the germline V gene are SGHVS and FNYEAQ. The chain's CDR3 is CASSSLAGSITDTQYF. The CDR3 region has the DNA TGTGCCAGCAGCTCACTAGCGGGGAGCATCACAGATACGCAGTATTTT.

This CDR3 is CSARDTNTYEQYF. The CDR3 DNA follows: TGCAGTGCTAGAGATACGAATACCTACGAGCAGTACTTC. The rearrangement links TRBV20-1 to TRBJ2-7; D ambiguous. The CDR3 spans 13 residues. From germline, CDR1 is DFQATT and CDR2 SNEGSKA (reference sequence). Trimming shortened V by 0 bases and J by 2 bases, and 8 bases separated the two germline ends.

The chain recombines TRBV7-9 with TRBJ1-1; 7 bases fit TRBD1. J gave up 5 bases and V 4 bases, and 13 bases lay outside the gene matches. Germline values: CDR1 SEHNR, CDR2 FQNEAQ (reference sequence). The CDR3 consists of 16 residues. The CDR3 DNA reads as TGTGCCAGCAGCTCTTACGCCCGACAGGGTTTGACTGAAGCTTTCTTT. Translated: CASSSYARQGLTEAFF.

The J gene is TRBJ2-7, the V gene TRBV7-9; D may match TRBD1 or TRBD2 (6 bases each). The germline CDR1 and CDR2 sequences are SEHNR and FQNEAQ (reference sequence). This CDR3 contains 15 residues. V was shortened by 1 base and J by 0 bases, with 10 bases between the two germline ends. The CDR3 region is CASSLGGAGSYEQYF. CDR3 sequence (DNA): TGTGCCAGCAGCTTAGGGGGGGCAGGCTCCTACGAGCAGTACTTC. Based on the CDR3 plus reference TRBV7-9 and TRBJ2-7, the full variable domain is DTGVSQNPRHKITKRGQNVTFRCDPISEHNRLYWYRQTLGQGPEFLTYFQNEAQLEKSRLLSDRFSAERPKGSFSTLEIQRTEQGDSAMYLCASSLGGAGSYEQYFGPGTRLTVT.